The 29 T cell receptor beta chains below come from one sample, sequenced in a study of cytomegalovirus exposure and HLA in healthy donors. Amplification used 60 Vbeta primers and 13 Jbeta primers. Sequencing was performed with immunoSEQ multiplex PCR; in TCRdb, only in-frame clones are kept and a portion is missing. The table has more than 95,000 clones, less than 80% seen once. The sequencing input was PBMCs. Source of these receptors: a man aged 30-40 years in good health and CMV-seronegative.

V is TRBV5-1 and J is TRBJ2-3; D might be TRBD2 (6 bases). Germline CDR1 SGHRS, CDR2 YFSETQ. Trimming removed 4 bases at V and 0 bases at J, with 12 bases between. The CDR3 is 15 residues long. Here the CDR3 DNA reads TGCGCCAGCAGCGGTGGGGGGACTAGCACAGATACGCAGTATTTT. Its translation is CASSGGGTSTDTQYF.

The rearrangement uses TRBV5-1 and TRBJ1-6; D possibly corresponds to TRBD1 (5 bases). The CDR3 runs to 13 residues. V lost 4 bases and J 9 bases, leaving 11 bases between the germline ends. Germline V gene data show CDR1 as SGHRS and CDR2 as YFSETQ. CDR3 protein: CASSLRVRSPLHF. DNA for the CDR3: TGCGCCAGCAGCCTCAGGGTTCGTTCACCCCTCCACTTT. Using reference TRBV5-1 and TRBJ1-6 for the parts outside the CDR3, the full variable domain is KAGVTQTPRYLIKTRGQQVTLSCSPISGHRSVSWYQQTPGQGLQFLFEYFSETQRNKGNFPGRFSGRQFSNSRSEMNVSTLELGDSALYLCASSLRVRSPLHFGNGTRLTVT.

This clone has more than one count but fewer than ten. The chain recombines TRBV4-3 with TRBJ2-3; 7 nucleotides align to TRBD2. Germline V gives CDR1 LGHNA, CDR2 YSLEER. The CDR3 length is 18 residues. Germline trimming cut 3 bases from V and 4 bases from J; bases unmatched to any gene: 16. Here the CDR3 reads CASSQTPREEKVADTQYF. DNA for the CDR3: TGCGCCAGCAGCCAGACACCTCGGGAGGAGAAGGTCGCAGATACGCAGTATTTT.

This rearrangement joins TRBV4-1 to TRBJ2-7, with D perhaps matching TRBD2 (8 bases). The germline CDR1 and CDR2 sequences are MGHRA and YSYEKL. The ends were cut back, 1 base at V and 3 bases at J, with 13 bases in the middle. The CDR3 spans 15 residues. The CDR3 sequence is CASSQGSGTDYEQYF. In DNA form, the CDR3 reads TGCGCCAGCAGCCAAGGTAGCGGGACAGACTACGAGCAGTACTTC.

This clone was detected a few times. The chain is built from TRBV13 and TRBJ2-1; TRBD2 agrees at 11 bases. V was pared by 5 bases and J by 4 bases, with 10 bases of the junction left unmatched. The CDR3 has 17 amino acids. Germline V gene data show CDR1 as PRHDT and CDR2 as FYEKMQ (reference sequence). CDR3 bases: TGTGCCAGCAGCCCAAGACTAGCGGGATTGGGGTACAATGAGCAGTTCTTC. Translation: CASSPRLAGLGYNEQFF.

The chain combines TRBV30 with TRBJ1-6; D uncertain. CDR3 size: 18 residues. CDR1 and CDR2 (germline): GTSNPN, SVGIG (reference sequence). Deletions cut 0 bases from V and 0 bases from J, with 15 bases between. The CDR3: CAWSVRSLRSSYNSPLHF. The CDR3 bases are TGTGCCTGGAGTGTACGCAGCCTTCGGAGCTCCTATAATTCACCCCTCCACTTT.

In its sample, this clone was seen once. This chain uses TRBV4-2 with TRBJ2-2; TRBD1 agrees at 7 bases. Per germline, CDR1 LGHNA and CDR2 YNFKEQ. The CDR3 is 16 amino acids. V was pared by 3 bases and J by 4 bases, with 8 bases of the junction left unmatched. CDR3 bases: TGTGCCAGCAGCCAGAAAGACAGGGTGAGCACCGGGGAGCTGTTTTTT. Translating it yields CASSQKDRVSTGELFF.

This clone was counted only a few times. The CDR3 DNA is TGTGCCAGTCACGACAGGAGTCTCTCTGGGGCCAACGTCCTGACTTTC. As protein: CASHDRSLSGANVLTF. This rearrangement joins TRBV19 to TRBJ2-6, with a tentative D call TRBD1 (6 bases). V lost 8 bases, J lost 0 bases, and 14 bases lay in between. The CDR3 runs to 16 residues. Germline loops: CDR1 LNHDA, CDR2 SQIVND (reference sequence).

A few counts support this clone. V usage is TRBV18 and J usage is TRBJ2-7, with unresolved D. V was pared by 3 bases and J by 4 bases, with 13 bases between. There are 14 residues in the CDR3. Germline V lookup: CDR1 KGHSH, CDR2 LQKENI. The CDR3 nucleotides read TGTGCCAGCTCACCGGTCAACCCCGGTTACGAGCAGTACTTC. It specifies CASSPVNPGYEQYF.

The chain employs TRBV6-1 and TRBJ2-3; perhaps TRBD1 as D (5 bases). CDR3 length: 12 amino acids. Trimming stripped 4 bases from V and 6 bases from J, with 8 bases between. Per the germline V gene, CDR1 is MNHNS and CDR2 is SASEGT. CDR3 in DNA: TGTGCCAGCAGTGGGGGCTGGGATACGCAGTATTTT. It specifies CASSGGWDTQYF.

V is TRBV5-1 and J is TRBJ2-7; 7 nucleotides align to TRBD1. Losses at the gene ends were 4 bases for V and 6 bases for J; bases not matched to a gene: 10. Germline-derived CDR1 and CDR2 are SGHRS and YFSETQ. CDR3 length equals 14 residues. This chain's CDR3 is CASSGTVRLGEQYF. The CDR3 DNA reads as TGCGCCAGCAGCGGGACAGTTCGGCTCGGCGAGCAGTACTTC.

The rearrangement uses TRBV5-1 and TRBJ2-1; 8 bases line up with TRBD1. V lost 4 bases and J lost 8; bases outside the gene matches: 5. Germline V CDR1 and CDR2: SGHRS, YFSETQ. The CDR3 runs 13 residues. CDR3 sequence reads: CASSEGTGDEQFF. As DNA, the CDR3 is TGCGCCAGCAGCGAAGGGACAGGAGATGAGCAGTTCTTC. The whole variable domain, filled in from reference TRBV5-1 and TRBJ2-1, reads KAGVTQTPRYLIKTRGQQVTLSCSPISGHRSVSWYQQTPGQGLQFLFEYFSETQRNKGNFPGRFSGRQFSNSRSEMNVSTLELGDSALYLCASSEGTGDEQFFGPGTRLTVL.

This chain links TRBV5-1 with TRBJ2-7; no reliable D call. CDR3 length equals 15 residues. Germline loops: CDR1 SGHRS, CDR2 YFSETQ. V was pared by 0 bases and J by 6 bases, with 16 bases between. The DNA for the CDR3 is TGCGCCAGCAGCTTGGCCGATTACAGCTCCACCGAGCAGTACTTC. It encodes CASSLADYSSTEQYF.

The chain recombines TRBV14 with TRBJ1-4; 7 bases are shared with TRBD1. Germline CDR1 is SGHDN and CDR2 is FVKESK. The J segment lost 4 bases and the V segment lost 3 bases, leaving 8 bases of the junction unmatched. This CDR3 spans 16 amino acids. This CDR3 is CASSHHPDRFNEKLFF. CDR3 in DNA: TGTGCCAGCAGCCATCATCCGGACAGGTTTAATGAAAAACTGTTTTTT.

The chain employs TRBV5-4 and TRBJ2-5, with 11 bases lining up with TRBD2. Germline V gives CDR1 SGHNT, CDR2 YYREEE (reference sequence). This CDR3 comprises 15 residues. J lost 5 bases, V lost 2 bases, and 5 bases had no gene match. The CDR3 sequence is CASSLTSGGGETQYF. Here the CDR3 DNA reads TGTGCCAGCAGCTTAACTAGCGGGGGCGGGGAGACCCAGTACTTC.

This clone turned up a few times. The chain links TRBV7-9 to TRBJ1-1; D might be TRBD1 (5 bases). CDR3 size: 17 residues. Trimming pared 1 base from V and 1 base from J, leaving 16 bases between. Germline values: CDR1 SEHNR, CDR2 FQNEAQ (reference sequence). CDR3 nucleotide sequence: TGTGCCAGCAGCTTAGGGCACCTCAGGGAGGGGAACACTGAAGCTTTCTTT. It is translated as CASSLGHLREGNTEAFF.

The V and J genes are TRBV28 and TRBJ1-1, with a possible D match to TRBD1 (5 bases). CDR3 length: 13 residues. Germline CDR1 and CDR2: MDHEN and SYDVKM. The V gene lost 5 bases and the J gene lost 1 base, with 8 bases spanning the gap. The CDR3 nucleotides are TGTGCCAGCAGTCTAAGGGGGAACACTGAAGCTTTCTTT. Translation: CASSLRGNTEAFF. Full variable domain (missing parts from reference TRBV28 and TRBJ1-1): DVKVTQSSRYLVKRTGEKVFLECVQDMDHENMFWYRQDPGLGLRLIYFSYDVKMKEKGDIPEGYSVSREKKERFSLILESASTNQTSMYLCASSLRGNTEAFFGQGTRLTVV.

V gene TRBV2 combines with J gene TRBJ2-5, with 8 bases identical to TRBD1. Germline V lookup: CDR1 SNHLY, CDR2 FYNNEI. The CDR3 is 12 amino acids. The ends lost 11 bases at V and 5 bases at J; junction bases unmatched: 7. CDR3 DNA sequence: TGTGCCGCCTGGGACAGGCGGGAGACCCAGTACTTC. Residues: CAAWDRRETQYF.

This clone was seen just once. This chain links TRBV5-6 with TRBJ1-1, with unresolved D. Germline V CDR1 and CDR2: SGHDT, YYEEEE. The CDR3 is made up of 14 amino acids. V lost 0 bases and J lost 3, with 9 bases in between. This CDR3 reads CASSLVRRDTEAFF. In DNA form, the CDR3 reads TGTGCCAGCAGCTTGGTTCGGAGGGACACTGAAGCTTTCTTT.

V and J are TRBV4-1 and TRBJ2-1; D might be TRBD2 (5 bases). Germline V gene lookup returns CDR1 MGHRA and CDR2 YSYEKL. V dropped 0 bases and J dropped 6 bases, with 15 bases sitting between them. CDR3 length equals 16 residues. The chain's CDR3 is CASSQEYGVGLNEQFF. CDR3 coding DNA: TGCGCCAGCAGCCAAGAATACGGGGTCGGCCTCAATGAGCAGTTCTTC.

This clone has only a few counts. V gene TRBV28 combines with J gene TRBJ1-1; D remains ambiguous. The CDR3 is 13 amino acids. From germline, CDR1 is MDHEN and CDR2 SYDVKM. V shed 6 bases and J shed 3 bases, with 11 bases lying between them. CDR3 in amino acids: CASRWVEDTEAFF. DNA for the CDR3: TGTGCCAGCAGATGGGTGGAGGACACTGAAGCTTTCTTT.

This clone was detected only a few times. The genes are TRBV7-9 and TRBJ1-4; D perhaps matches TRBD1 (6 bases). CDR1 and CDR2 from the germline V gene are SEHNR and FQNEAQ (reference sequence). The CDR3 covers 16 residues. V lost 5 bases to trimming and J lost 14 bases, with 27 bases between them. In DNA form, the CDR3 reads TGTGCCAGCAGCGCCTCGGCAGCGGGGTCCAGGGGAATGCTGTTTTTT. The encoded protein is CASSASAAGSRGMLFF.

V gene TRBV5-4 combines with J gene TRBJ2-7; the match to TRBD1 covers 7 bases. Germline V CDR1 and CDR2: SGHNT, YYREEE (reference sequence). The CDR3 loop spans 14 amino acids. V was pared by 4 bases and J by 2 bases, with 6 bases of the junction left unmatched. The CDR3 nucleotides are TGTGCCAGCAGCCTCGGACAGGCCACCTACGAGCAGTACTTC. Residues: CASSLGQATYEQYF.

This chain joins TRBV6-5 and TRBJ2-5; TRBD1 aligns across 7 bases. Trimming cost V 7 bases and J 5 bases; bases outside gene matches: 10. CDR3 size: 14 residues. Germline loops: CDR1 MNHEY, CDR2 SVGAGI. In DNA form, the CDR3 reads TGTGCCAGCACTTCAGACAGGGTCTACGAGACCCAGTACTTC. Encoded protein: CASTSDRVYETQYF.

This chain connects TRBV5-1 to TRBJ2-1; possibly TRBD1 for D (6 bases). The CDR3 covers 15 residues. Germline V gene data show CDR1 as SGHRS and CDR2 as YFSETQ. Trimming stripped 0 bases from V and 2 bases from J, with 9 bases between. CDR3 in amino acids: CASSLAQGTYNEQFF. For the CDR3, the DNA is TGCGCCAGCAGCTTGGCTCAGGGGACCTACAATGAGCAGTTCTTC.

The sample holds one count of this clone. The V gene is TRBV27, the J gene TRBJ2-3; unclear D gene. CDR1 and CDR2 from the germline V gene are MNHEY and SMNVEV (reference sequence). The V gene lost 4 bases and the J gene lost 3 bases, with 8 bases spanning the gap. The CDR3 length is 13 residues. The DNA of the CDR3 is TGTGCCAGCAGTTCACTAAGTACAGATACGCAGTATTTT. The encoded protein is CASSSLSTDTQYF.

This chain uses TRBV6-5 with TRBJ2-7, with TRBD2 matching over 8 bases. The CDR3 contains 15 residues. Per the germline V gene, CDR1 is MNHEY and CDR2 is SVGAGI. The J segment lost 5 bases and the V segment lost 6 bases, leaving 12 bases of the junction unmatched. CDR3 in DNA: TGTGCCAGCAGAAGGTCCAGCGGGGGTGGTGACGAGCAGTACTTC. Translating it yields CASRRSSGGGDEQYF.

The CDR3 sequence is CSVWGWGRANYGYTF. DNA of the CDR3: TGCAGCGTCTGGGGGTGGGGGCGGGCTAACTATGGCTACACCTTC. The chain uses TRBV29-1 and TRBJ1-2; D is perhaps TRBD1 (6 bases). The CDR3 totals 15 residues. Germline assignment: CDR1 SQVTM and CDR2 ANQGSEA. V lost 6 bases and J lost 0, with 17 bases in between.

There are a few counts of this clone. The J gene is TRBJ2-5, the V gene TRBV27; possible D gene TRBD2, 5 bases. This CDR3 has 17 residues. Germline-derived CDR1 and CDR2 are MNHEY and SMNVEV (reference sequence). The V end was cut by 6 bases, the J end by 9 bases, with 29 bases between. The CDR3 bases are TGTGCCAGCAGACTAGGATCAACCCAATTACCCTCGGAGCCCCAGTACTTC. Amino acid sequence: CASRLGSTQLPSEPQYF.